This T cell receptor beta chain was sequenced during a study of immune characterization of retroperitoneal liposarcoma (dated by TCRdb to between 2017 and 2020). As for this clonotype: Its antigen specificity is not known. Nothing much larger sits one base from this clone, and base qualities are not available.

The CDR3 contains 15 residues, cysteine and phenylalanine counted. Only CDR3 DNA remains: 45 bases, in frame from the first base. CDR1 and CDR2 are drawn from the germline V gene: MNHNS, SASEGT. At the junction V is shortened by 7 bases and J by 8 bases, with 21 bases in between. Receptor amplification or capture employed PCR. The listed sequencing device is NextSeq 500. In-frame beta chains were kept once TCRdb had trimmed the public reads at Q25 with fastp and called clones with MiXCR. Each CDR3 protein gets just one entry, which takes the most common genes and DNA from the rows behind it. The sample includes several thousand distinct CDR3 sequences, with about 40% observed a single time. About 9.4% of the sample goes to the ten largest clones.

The sequence came from a male donor with retroperitoneal liposarcoma. The V and J segments used are TRBV6-1 and TRBJ2-1, and possibly TRBD2, on 6 matching bases. The sequencing sample was made of tumor tissue. The CDR3 protein is CASMSTSRAADEQFF. The DNA reads as follows: TGTGCCAGCATGTCAACTAGCCGAGCGGCAGATGAGCAGTTCTTC.